This TCR beta chain was retrieved from a study of shared clonotypes between healthy human individuals. Whole-study findings and limits: A generally larger estimated richness was seen in naive subsets than in memory subsets.

The input for sorted-subset replicate PCRs was about 0.2 ug DNA, 25,000 to 30,000 T cell genomes. Only in-frame clones appear in the TCRdb table, and some are missing; sequencing was by immunoSEQ multiplex PCR. This sample has roughly 2.5 million clones, with approximately 94% found just once. Notes on this clone: The antigen remains unidentified.

The germline V and J ends were trimmed by 7 bases and 2 bases, with 16 bases remaining between them. Germline lookup yields CDR1 SNHLY and CDR2 FYNNEI. The CDR3 loop spans 15 amino acids. The TCR originated in a man aged 18 to 30 in good health. This chain joins TRBV2 and TRBJ2-3; weak D call: TRBD2 (5 bases). The material sequenced was naive CD4+ T cells sorted from blood. Documented subset: CD45RA+ positively selected. CDR3 in amino acids: CASTTRGQPTDTQYF. CDR3 sequence (DNA): TGTGCCAGCACCACCCGCGGGCAACCCACAGATACGCAGTATTTT.